The 14 T cell receptor beta chains below were found in one sample sequenced in a study of cytomegalovirus exposure and HLA in healthy donors. Both 60 Vbeta primers and 13 Jbeta primers went into the PCR. Only in-frame clones appear in the TCRdb table, and some are missing; sequencing was by immunoSEQ multiplex PCR. The repertoire table contains fewer than 60,000 clones. Sequenced sample: PBMCs. These receptors all come from a woman between 40 and 55 years old in good health and CMV-seronegative.

The V gene is TRBV19, the J gene TRBJ2-6; 10 bases align to TRBD1. J gave up 0 bases and V 6 bases, and 8 bases lay outside the gene matches. Germline values: CDR1 LNHDA, CDR2 SQIVND (reference sequence). The CDR3 covers 18 residues. The CDR3 here is CASRHSGTGASGANVLTF. The CDR3 DNA is TGTGCCAGTAGGCATTCCGGGACAGGGGCCTCTGGGGCCAACGTCCTGACTTTC.

This sequence joins TRBV6-1 and TRBJ2-7; a weak D match, TRBD1 (7 bases). Germline CDR1 and CDR2: MNHNS and SASEGT. This CDR3 comprises 13 residues. V gave up 1 base and J gave up 8 bases, with 12 bases separating them. The CDR3 loop reads CASSEVRRGQQYF. The CDR3 DNA reads as TGTGCCAGCAGTGAAGTGAGGAGGGGGCAGCAGTACTTC.

V usage is TRBV4-3 and J usage is TRBJ2-2; D possibly corresponds to TRBD1 (6 bases). CDR1 and CDR2 from the germline V gene are LGHNA and YSLEER. The CDR3 runs to 17 residues. Trimming cost V 0 bases and J 4 bases, with 15 bases left between them. Here the CDR3 reads CASSQDGGRVGTGELFF. CDR3 coding DNA: TGCGCCAGCAGCCAAGATGGGGGCAGGGTGGGCACCGGGGAGCTGTTTTTT.

The rearrangement joins TRBV6-5 to TRBJ2-7; a possible D gene is TRBD1 (5 bases). Germline CDR1 and CDR2: MNHEY and SVGAGI. The CDR3 is made up of 13 amino acids. The ends were cut back, 6 bases at V and 4 bases at J, with 13 bases in the middle. The CDR3 DNA is TGTGCCAGCAGCACATCTTCAGGGTACGAGCAGTACTTC. Encoded protein: CASSTSSGYEQYF.

The chain carries TRBV5-6 and TRBJ2-4, with 10 bases that match TRBD1. V trimming: 2 bases; J trimming: 8 bases; junction bases outside the gene matches: 4. Germline lookup yields CDR1 SGHDT and CDR2 YYEEEE. The CDR3 is 14 residues long. The CDR3 region has the DNA TGTGCCAGCAGCTTAGGGACAGGGGTTGACATTCAGTACTTC. It encodes CASSLGTGVDIQYF.

The chain recombines TRBV12-2 with TRBJ2-5; the table's D call TRBD2 went unverified against the DNA. TRBV12-2 counts as a pseudogene. The CDR3 runs to 17 residues. In nucleotides, the CDR3 is TGTGCAAGTCGCTTAGCAGAGACTAGCGGGGACCAAGAGACCCAGTACTTC. Protein sequence: CASRLAETSGDQETQYF.

As regards this clone: At one end the junction does not follow the germline gene, possibly because of a read error. V gene TRBV9 combines with J gene TRBJ2-2, with D perhaps matching TRBD2 (6 bases). This CDR3 comprises 14 residues. CDR1 and CDR2 from the germline V gene are SGDLS and YYNGEE. DNA for the CDR3: TGTGCCGGCAGCCTAGCGTCGAACACCGGGGAGCTGTTTTTT. Its translation is CAGSLASNTGELFF.

The chain recombines TRBV11-1 with TRBJ2-4; the D gene is possibly TRBD1 (6 bases). Trimming took off 5 bases at V and 0 bases at J, with 17 bases between the two ends. This CDR3 spans 17 amino acids. Germline assignment: CDR1 SGHAT and CDR2 FQDESV (reference sequence). The chain's CDR3 is CASSPLKGVGAKNIQYF. For the CDR3, the DNA is TGTGCCAGCAGCCCCCTTAAGGGGGTTGGAGCCAAAAACATTCAGTACTTC. Variable domain in full (rest from reference TRBV11-1 and TRBJ2-4): EAEVAQSPRYKITEKSQAVAFWCDPISGHATLYWYRQILGQGPELLVQFQDESVVDDSQLPKDRFSAERLKGVDSTLKIQPAELGDSAMYLCASSPLKGVGAKNIQYFGAGTRLSVL.

This chain connects TRBV28 to TRBJ1-1; TRBD1 matches at 8 bases. The germline V gene has CDR1 MDHEN and CDR2 SYDVKM. Trimming took 5 bases from V and 0 from J; bases not matched to a gene: 11. The CDR3 length is 17 residues. This CDR3 reads CASSPLDRGDMNTEAFF. As DNA, the CDR3 is TGTGCCAGCAGTCCTCTCGACAGGGGAGATATGAACACTGAAGCTTTCTTT.

On this clone itself: The same CDR3 is also encoded by other DNA sequences in this sample. The J gene is TRBJ1-6, the V gene TRBV6-5; 8 bases match TRBD1. The CDR3 runs 15 residues. Germline V gene sequence: CDR1 MNHEY, CDR2 SVGAGI. The junction had 5 bases not matched to a gene; V was cut back by 0 bases and J by 10 bases. CDR3 sequence (DNA): TGTGCCAGCAGTTACTCCGACAGGGGTGGGTCACCCCTCCACTTT. This encodes CASSYSDRGGSPLHF.

The rearrangement links TRBV18 to TRBJ1-1; TRBD1 is a possible D gene (6 bases). The CDR3 extends over 13 amino acids. CDR1 and CDR2 (germline): KGHSH, LQKENI. V lost 4 bases and J 1 base, leaving 7 bases between the germline ends. The CDR3 loop is CASSQGQNTEAFF. The CDR3 bases are TGTGCCAGCTCACAGGGACAGAACACTGAAGCTTTCTTT.

The chain is built from TRBV5-1 and TRBJ1-2; TRBD1 aligns across 8 bases. The CDR3 has 16 amino acids. Germline CDR1 is SGHRS and CDR2 is YFSETQ. Unmatched junction bases numbered 12, after V lost 0 bases and J lost 8 bases. The CDR3 sequence is CASSLDQGAFKGGYTF. The CDR3 nucleotides read TGCGCCAGCAGCTTGGATCAGGGGGCCTTCAAGGGAGGCTACACCTTC.

CDR3 sequence reads: CASRRAGTGGNIQYF. As DNA, the CDR3 is TGTGCCAGCAGGAGGGCCGGGACAGGGGGCAACATTCAGTACTTC. The V gene is TRBV6-5, the J gene TRBJ2-4, with 12 bases lining up with TRBD1. The germline CDR1 and CDR2 sequences are MNHEY and SVGAGI. This CDR3 is 15 amino acids long. With V trimmed by 6 bases and J by 7 bases, 7 bases remained unmatched.

The CDR3 reads CASSLRPAGYSTDTQYF. CDR3 bases: TGTGCCAGCAGCTTAAGGCCAGCGGGGTATAGCACAGATACGCAGTATTTT. The gene calls are TRBV7-2 and TRBJ2-3; TRBD2 matches at 7 bases. This CDR3 spans 17 amino acids. V lost 2 bases and J lost 0; bases outside the gene matches: 8. Looked up from germline, CDR1 is SGHTA and CDR2 is FQGNSA.